Listed below are T cell receptor beta chains from one sample, sequenced in a study of control samples from healthy donors and cancer patients. The repertoire was sequenced with immunoSEQ multiplex PCR; TCRdb's copy has only in-frame clones and lacks some. The sample includes over 120,000 clones, about 95% of them seen just once. The specimen sequenced was PBMCs. The origin of the receptors is a man in his sixties with colorectal cancer. Each CDR3 is given with its conserved first and last residue. Fields, in order: V gene, clone size, J gene, D gene, CDR3 protein, CDR3 DNA. The D gene is left open where the match is weak. Clone size is not always given. Where it is, it says once, few, many or a class for expanded clones.

v_call: TRBV24-1; clone_size: .; j_call: TRBJ1-4; d_call: .; cdr3_aa: CATSDSSADEKLFF; cdr3_nt: TGTGCCACCAGTGATTCTTCGGCGGATGAAAAACTGTTTTTT
v_call: TRBV5-1; clone_size: .; j_call: TRBJ2-2; d_call: .; cdr3_aa: CASLNPTNTGELFF; cdr3_nt: TGCGCCAGCTTGAACCCGACGAACACCGGGGAGCTGTTTTTT
v_call: TRBV3-1/TRBV3-2; clone_size: .; j_call: TRBJ2-1; d_call: TRBD2; cdr3_aa: CASSQVSGGASRNEQFF; cdr3_nt: TGTGCCAGCAGCCAAGTCAGCGGGGGGGCCTCACGGAATGAGCAGTTCTTC
v_call: TRBV29-1; clone_size: .; j_call: TRBJ2-5; d_call: TRBD1; cdr3_aa: CSAAGQGLKETQYF; cdr3_nt: TGCAGCGCCGCGGGACAGGGGCTTAAAGAGACCCAGTACTTC
v_call: TRBV7-9; clone_size: .; j_call: TRBJ2-7; d_call: TRBD1; cdr3_aa: CASSLAQGAPDEQYF; cdr3_nt: TGTGCCAGCAGCTTAGCTCAGGGGGCACCGGACGAGCAGTACTTC
v_call: TRBV7-2; clone_size: .; j_call: TRBJ2-7; d_call: .; cdr3_aa: CASSPDGVDEQYF; cdr3_nt: TGTGCCAGCAGCCCCGACGGGGTGGACGAGCAGTACTTC
v_call: TRBV30; clone_size: .; j_call: TRBJ1-5; d_call: .; cdr3_aa: CAWSAGFSFLGDNQPQHF; cdr3_nt: TGTGCCTGGAGTGCCGGATTCTCCTTCTTAGGGGACAATCAGCCCCAGCATTTT
v_call: TRBV6-1; clone_size: .; j_call: TRBJ2-5; d_call: .; cdr3_aa: CASSEVETQYF; cdr3_nt: TGTGCCAGCAGTGAAGTAGAGACCCAGTACTTC
v_call: TRBV27; clone_size: .; j_call: TRBJ1-6; d_call: TRBD1; cdr3_aa: CASSPGTGDWAVQSPLHF; cdr3_nt: TGTGCCAGCAGTCCCGGGACAGGGGACTGGGCAGTCCAATCACCCCTCCACTTT
v_call: TRBV25-1; clone_size: .; j_call: TRBJ1-1; d_call: .; cdr3_aa: CASIAVGGGAFF; cdr3_nt: TGTGCCAGCATAGCGGTCGGAGGGGGAGCTTTCTTT
v_call: TRBV28; clone_size: .; j_call: TRBJ1-2; d_call: .; cdr3_aa: CASSSLGGGVNYGYTF; cdr3_nt: TGTGCCAGCAGTTCCCTAGGAGGGGGGGTTAACTATGGCTACACCTTC
v_call: TRBV7-9; clone_size: .; j_call: TRBJ2-2; d_call: TRBD1; cdr3_aa: CASSLTGGLDTGELFF; cdr3_nt: TGTGCCAGCAGCTTGACAGGGGGCTTGGACACCGGGGAGCTGTTTTTT
v_call: TRBV6-5; clone_size: .; j_call: TRBJ1-2; d_call: .; cdr3_aa: CAGLRTLFGYTF; cdr3_nt: TGTGCCGGCTTGCGGACCCTGTTTGGCTACACCTTC
v_call: TRBV20-1; clone_size: .; j_call: TRBJ2-4; d_call: .; cdr3_aa: CSALGGIQYF; cdr3_nt: TGCAGTGCTTTAGGGGGCATTCAGTACTTC
v_call: TRBV3-1/TRBV3-2; clone_size: .; j_call: TRBJ1-2; d_call: TRBD1; cdr3_aa: CASSQGRSPDRGYGYTF; cdr3_nt: TGTGCCAGCAGCCAAGGCCGGAGCCCGGACAGGGGCTATGGCTACACCTTC
v_call: TRBV3-1/TRBV3-2; clone_size: .; j_call: TRBJ2-5; d_call: .; cdr3_aa: CASGQGQETQYF; cdr3_nt: TGTGCCAGCGGGCAGGGACAAGAGACCCAGTACTTC
v_call: TRBV7-2; clone_size: .; j_call: TRBJ1-1; d_call: .; cdr3_aa: CASSPTGRVLDTEAFF; cdr3_nt: TGTGCCAGCAGCCCCACAGGGAGGGTATTAGACACTGAAGCTTTCTTT
v_call: TRBV19; clone_size: .; j_call: TRBJ2-1; d_call: TRBD2; cdr3_aa: CASSPRPAGPYNEQFF; cdr3_nt: TGTGCCAGTAGTCCACGCCCAGCGGGGCCCTACAATGAGCAGTTCTTC
v_call: TRBV2; clone_size: .; j_call: TRBJ2-3; d_call: .; cdr3_aa: CASSLRDTQYF; cdr3_nt: TGTGCCAGCAGTCTCAGAGATACGCAGTATTTT
v_call: TRBV7-2; clone_size: .; j_call: TRBJ2-3; d_call: TRBD2; cdr3_aa: CASSRGPSGGGPDTQYF; cdr3_nt: TGTGCCAGCAGCCGGGGTCCTAGCGGGGGGGGCCCAGATACGCAGTATTTT
v_call: TRBV9; clone_size: .; j_call: TRBJ1-1; d_call: .; cdr3_aa: CASSVDERTEAFF; cdr3_nt: TGTGCCAGCAGCGTAGATGAGAGAACTGAAGCTTTCTTT
v_call: TRBV18; clone_size: .; j_call: TRBJ2-7; d_call: .; cdr3_aa: CASSPPSRDEQYF; cdr3_nt: TGTGCCAGCTCACCCCCTTCAAGGGACGAGCAGTACTTC
v_call: TRBV6-5; clone_size: .; j_call: TRBJ2-7; d_call: .; cdr3_aa: CASSYSGLEPYEQYF; cdr3_nt: TGTGCCAGCAGTTACTCCGGTCTAGAACCCTACGAGCAGTACTTC
v_call: TRBV25-1; clone_size: .; j_call: TRBJ1-4; d_call: TRBD1; cdr3_aa: CASSPAGTGGAGGGKLFF; cdr3_nt: TGTGCCAGCAGTCCGGCCGGGACAGGGGGCGCGGGGGGCGGAAAACTGTTTTTT
v_call: TRBV5-1; clone_size: .; j_call: TRBJ1-1; d_call: .; cdr3_aa: CASSLGATNTEAFF; cdr3_nt: TGCGCCAGCAGCTTGGGAGCAACTAACACTGAAGCTTTCTTT
v_call: TRBV13; clone_size: .; j_call: TRBJ1-6; d_call: .; cdr3_aa: CASRQGGSPLHF; cdr3_nt: TGTGCCAGCAGACAGGGCGGGTCACCCCTCCACTTT
v_call: TRBV7-9; clone_size: .; j_call: TRBJ1-1; d_call: .; cdr3_aa: CASSLLSLGSEAFF; cdr3_nt: TGTGCCAGCAGCTTATTGTCACTCGGCTCTGAAGCTTTCTTT
v_call: TRBV7-2; clone_size: .; j_call: TRBJ2-1; d_call: TRBD1; cdr3_aa: CASSLDRDSYNEQFF; cdr3_nt: TGTGCCAGCAGCCTAGACAGGGACTCCTACAATGAGCAGTTCTTC
v_call: TRBV6-6; clone_size: .; j_call: TRBJ1-1; d_call: .; cdr3_aa: CASSHRGEDTEAFF; cdr3_nt: TGTGCCAGCAGCCACCGGGGGGAGGATACTGAAGCTTTCTTT
v_call: TRBV5-6; clone_size: .; j_call: TRBJ2-7; d_call: .; cdr3_aa: CASSRNSPEQYF; cdr3_nt: TGTGCCAGCAGTCGAAACTCACCCGAGCAGTACTTC
v_call: TRBV6-5; clone_size: once; j_call: TRBJ1-2; d_call: .; cdr3_aa: CASAGAPRGYTF; cdr3_nt: TGTGCCAGCGCCGGGGCTCCTCGGGGCTACACCTTC
v_call: TRBV11-2; clone_size: .; j_call: TRBJ2-3; d_call: TRBD1; cdr3_aa: CASSPGTGYTDTQYF; cdr3_nt: TGTGCCAGCAGCCCCGGGACAGGCTACACAGATACGCAGTATTTT
v_call: TRBV30; clone_size: .; j_call: TRBJ2-7; d_call: TRBD1; cdr3_aa: CAWSGWDRGFEQYF; cdr3_nt: TGTGCCTGGAGTGGATGGGACAGGGGGTTCGAGCAGTACTTC
v_call: TRBV7-9; clone_size: once; j_call: TRBJ2-3; d_call: .; cdr3_aa: CASSRVQYRDGTDTQYF; cdr3_nt: TGTGCCAGCAGCCGGGTCCAATACAGGGACGGCACAGATACGCAGTATTTT
v_call: TRBV6-2/TRBV6-3; clone_size: .; j_call: TRBJ2-2; d_call: .; cdr3_aa: CASSYEERWQGLNTGELFF; cdr3_nt: TGTGCCAGCAGTTACGAGGAGCGATGGCAGGGCCTAAACACCGGGGAGCTGTTTTTT
v_call: TRBV9; clone_size: .; j_call: TRBJ2-7; d_call: TRBD1; cdr3_aa: CASSAGQGMGEQYF; cdr3_nt: TGTGCCAGCAGCGCTGGACAGGGGATGGGCGAGCAGTACTTC
v_call: TRBV29-1; clone_size: .; j_call: TRBJ2-5; d_call: .; cdr3_aa: CSVEMGFGTQYF; cdr3_nt: TGCAGCGTTGAAATGGGATTTGGGACCCAGTACTTC
v_call: TRBV12-3/TRBV12-4; clone_size: .; j_call: TRBJ1-6; d_call: .; cdr3_aa: CASSLQGWSPLHF; cdr3_nt: TGTGCCAGCAGTTTGCAAGGGTGGTCACCCCTCCACTTT
v_call: TRBV9; clone_size: .; j_call: TRBJ1-5; d_call: .; cdr3_aa: CASSRGVNSNQPQHF; cdr3_nt: TGTGCCAGCAGCAGGGGAGTGAATAGCAATCAGCCCCAGCATTTT
v_call: TRBV7-2; clone_size: .; j_call: TRBJ2-1; d_call: TRBD2; cdr3_aa: CASSTRWGGESYNEQFF; cdr3_nt: TGTGCCAGCAGCACCCGGTGGGGGGGGGAGTCCTACAATGAGCAGTTCTTC
v_call: TRBV18; clone_size: .; j_call: TRBJ2-2; d_call: .; cdr3_aa: CASSSASGTGELFF; cdr3_nt: TGTGCCAGCTCATCGGCCAGCGGGACCGGGGAGCTGTTTTTT
v_call: TRBV3-1/TRBV3-2; clone_size: .; j_call: TRBJ2-1; d_call: TRBD1; cdr3_aa: CASSQSRTGGNEQFF; cdr3_nt: TGTGCCAGCAGCCAATCCAGGACAGGGGGCAATGAGCAGTTCTTC
v_call: TRBV28; clone_size: .; j_call: TRBJ2-1; d_call: TRBD2; cdr3_aa: CASSSLLAGGRKNEQFF; cdr3_nt: TGTGCCAGCAGTTCCCTACTAGCGGGGGGCCGGAAGAATGAGCAGTTCTTC
v_call: TRBV9; clone_size: .; j_call: TRBJ2-3; d_call: .; cdr3_aa: CASSATGASTDTQYF; cdr3_nt: TGTGCCAGCAGCGCCACGGGTGCTAGCACAGATACGCAGTATTTT
v_call: TRBV5-6; clone_size: .; j_call: TRBJ1-2; d_call: TRBD1; cdr3_aa: CASSLGPTGEGKNYGYTF; cdr3_nt: TGTGCCAGCAGCTTGGGTCCCACAGGGGAGGGGAAAAACTATGGCTACACCTTC
v_call: TRBV5-1; clone_size: .; j_call: TRBJ2-4; d_call: TRBD1; cdr3_aa: CASSPRTGSDRSIQYF; cdr3_nt: TGCGCCAGCAGCCCTCGGACAGGGTCGGACAGAAGCATTCAGTACTTC
v_call: TRBV6-2/TRBV6-3; clone_size: .; j_call: TRBJ2-5; d_call: TRBD1; cdr3_aa: CASSPDRVETQYF; cdr3_nt: TGTGCCAGCAGCCCCGACAGGGTCGAGACCCAGTACTTC
v_call: TRBV4-1; clone_size: once; j_call: TRBJ1-2; d_call: .; cdr3_aa: CASSQDWENYGYTF; cdr3_nt: TGCGCCAGCAGCCAAGATTGGGAAAACTATGGCTACACCTTC
v_call: TRBV10-1; clone_size: few; j_call: TRBJ2-7; d_call: TRBD1; cdr3_aa: CASSGGQGPNEQYF; cdr3_nt: TGCGCCAGCAGTGGGGGACAGGGGCCCAACGAGCAGTACTTC